This TCR beta chain was identified during a study of Graves' ophthalmopathy and Graves' hyperthyroidism. Amplification targeted the TCR beta CDR3 regions, with RNA transcripts as the source material. RT-PCR in the first round used HTBI primers; a second-round multiplex PCR followed. TCRdb itself ran the multiplex PCR reads through MiXCR, one entry per CDR3 protein. The data contain about half a million distinct CDR3 sequences, 13% to 15% of them singletons. Comment on this clonotype: What it recognizes is unknown.

Patients were excluded if they had other autoimmune diseases or uncontrolled infections, and likewise if pregnancy or lactation applied. The evidence that diagnosis relied on was clinical symptoms, serum thyroxine, TRAb, thyroid ultrasound and orbital computed tomography. PBMCs had their origin in fresh peripheral blood (roughly 11 ml). Study-level results: Between ophthalmopathy and stable hyperthyroidism, a 13-signature model drew a separation with nearly 90% sensitivity and approximately 77% specificity.

This clonotype was sampled from a woman between 25 and 40 years old with Graves' ophthalmopathy. Sequenced material: blood.

The CDR3 region is CATSDFDGALETQYF. CDR3 sequence (DNA): TGTGCCACCAGTGATTTCGACGGCGCTTTGGAGACCCAGTACTTC. This rearrangement joins TRBV24-1 to TRBJ2-5; no firm D call. Germline V gene sequence: CDR1 KGHDR, CDR2 SFDVKD. The length of the CDR3 is 15 residues. Trimming removed 1 base at V and 5 bases at J, with 13 bases between.